This T cell receptor beta chain is drawn from a study of blood T cell repertoires in COVID-19. About the research overall: The United States, Italy and Spain provided the acute and convalescent COVID-19 samples.

In the source study's methods: For nucleated cells, counts were estimated from reference gene primer amplification. Only in-frame clones appear in the TCRdb table, and some are missing; sequencing was by immunoSEQ multiplex PCR. Clonal size and the V and J genes are those of that table, whereas D and trimming came from the DNA. The sample includes some 80,000 clones, more than 75% of them seen just once. The sequenced sample was peripheral blood. This receptor was taken from a man aged 45-65 years with active or convalescent COVID-19.

The CDR3 is CATQNNEKLFF. CDR3 bases: TGTGCCACTCAGAATAATGAAAAACTGTTTTTT. V and J are TRBV10-3 and TRBJ1-4; no reliable D call. Germline V gives CDR1 ENHRY, CDR2 SYGVKD. The CDR3 has 11 amino acids. Trimming shortened V by 10 bases and J by 4 bases, and 7 bases separated the two germline ends.